This T cell receptor beta chain was sequenced during a study of T-cell memory formation after mild COVID-19. This clonotype was counted only a few times. One entry per CDR3 protein results from TCRdb running MiXCR on the 5' RACE reads. Among approximately 150,000 distinct CDR3 sequences listed, roughly 21% were seen once. CDR3 size: 14 residues. With 4 bases removed from V and 2 bases from J, the gap between germline ends came to 11 bases. Germline V gene sequence: CDR1 SEHNR, CDR2 FQNEAQ (reference sequence). The specimen was PBMCs or a T cell subset sorted from them (not recorded which). The clonotype comes from an adult woman who had mild COVID-19 (a few samples of this study predate the infection). Cell type and time point are not known. V gene TRBV7-9 combines with J gene TRBJ1-1; tentative D call: TRBD1 (6 bases). The CDR3 here is CASSSFRGNTEAFF. CDR3 nucleotide sequence: TGTGCCAGCAGCTCCTTCAGGGGAAACACTGAAGCTTTCTTT.